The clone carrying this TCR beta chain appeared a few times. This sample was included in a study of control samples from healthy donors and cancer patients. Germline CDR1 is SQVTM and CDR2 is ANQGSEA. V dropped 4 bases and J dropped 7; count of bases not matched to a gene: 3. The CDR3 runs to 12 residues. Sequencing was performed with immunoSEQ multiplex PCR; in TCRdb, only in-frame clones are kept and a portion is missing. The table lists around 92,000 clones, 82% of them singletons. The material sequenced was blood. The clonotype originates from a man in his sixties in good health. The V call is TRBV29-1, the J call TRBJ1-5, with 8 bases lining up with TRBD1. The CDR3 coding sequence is TGCAGCGTTGGACAGGGGAGGCAGCCCCAGCATTTT. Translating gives CSVGQGRQPQHF. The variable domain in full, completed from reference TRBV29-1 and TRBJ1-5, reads SAVISQKPSRDICQRGTSLTIQCQVDSQVTMMFWYRQQPGQSLTLIATANQGSEATYESGFVIDKFPISRPNLTFSTLTVSNMSPEDSSIYLCSVGQGRQPQHFGDGTRLSIL.